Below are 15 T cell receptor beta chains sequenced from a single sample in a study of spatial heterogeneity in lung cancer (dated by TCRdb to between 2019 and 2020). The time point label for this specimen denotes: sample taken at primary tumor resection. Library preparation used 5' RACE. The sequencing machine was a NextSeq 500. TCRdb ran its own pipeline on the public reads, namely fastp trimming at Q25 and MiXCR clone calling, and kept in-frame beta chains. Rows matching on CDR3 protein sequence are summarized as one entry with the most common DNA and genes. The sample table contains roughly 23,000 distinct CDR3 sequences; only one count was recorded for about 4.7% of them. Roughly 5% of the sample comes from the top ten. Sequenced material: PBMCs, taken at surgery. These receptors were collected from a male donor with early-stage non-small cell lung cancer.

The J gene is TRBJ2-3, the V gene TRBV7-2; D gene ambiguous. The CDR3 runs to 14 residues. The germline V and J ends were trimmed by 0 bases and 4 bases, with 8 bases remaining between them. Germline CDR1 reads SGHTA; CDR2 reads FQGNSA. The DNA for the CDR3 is TGTGCCAGCAGCTTAGCCAGCCTCGCAGATACGCAGTATTTT. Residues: CASSLASLADTQYF.

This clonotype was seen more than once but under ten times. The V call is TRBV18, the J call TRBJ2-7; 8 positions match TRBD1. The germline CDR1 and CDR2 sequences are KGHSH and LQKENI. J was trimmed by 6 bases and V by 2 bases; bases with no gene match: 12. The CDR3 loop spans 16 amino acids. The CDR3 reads CASSPAAGGTYREQYF. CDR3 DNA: TGTGCCAGCTCACCAGCGGCAGGGGGCACCTATCGCGAGCAGTACTTC.

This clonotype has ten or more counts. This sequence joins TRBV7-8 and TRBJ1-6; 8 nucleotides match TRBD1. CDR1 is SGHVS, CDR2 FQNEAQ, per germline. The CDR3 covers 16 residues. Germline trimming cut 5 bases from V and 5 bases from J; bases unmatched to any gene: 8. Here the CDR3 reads CASSPRTGLDNSPLHF. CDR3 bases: TGTGCCAGCAGCCCTAGGACAGGGTTAGATAATTCACCCCTCCACTTT.

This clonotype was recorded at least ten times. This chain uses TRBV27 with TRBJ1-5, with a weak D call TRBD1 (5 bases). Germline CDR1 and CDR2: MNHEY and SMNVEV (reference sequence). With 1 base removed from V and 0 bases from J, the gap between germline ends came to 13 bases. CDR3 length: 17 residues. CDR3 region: CASSLWGSPYSNQPQHF. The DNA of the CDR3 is TGTGCCAGCAGTTTATGGGGCAGCCCCTATAGCAATCAGCCCCAGCATTTT.

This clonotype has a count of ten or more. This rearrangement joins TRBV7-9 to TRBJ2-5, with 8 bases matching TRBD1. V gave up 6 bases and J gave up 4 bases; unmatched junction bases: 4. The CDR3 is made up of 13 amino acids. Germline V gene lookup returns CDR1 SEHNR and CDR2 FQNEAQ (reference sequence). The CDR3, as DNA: TGTGCCAGCAGTACTACAGGGGGAGAGACCCAGTACTTC. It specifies CASSTTGGETQYF.

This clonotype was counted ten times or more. CDR3 amino acids: CASSKGGQGHEQYF. DNA for the CDR3: TGCGCCAGCAGCAAGGGGGGACAGGGCCACGAGCAGTACTTC. This chain uses TRBV5-1 with TRBJ2-7, with 9 nucleotides matching TRBD1. Germline loops: CDR1 SGHRS, CDR2 YFSETQ. Unmatched junction bases numbered 7, after V lost 4 bases and J lost 5 bases. The CDR3 consists of 14 residues.

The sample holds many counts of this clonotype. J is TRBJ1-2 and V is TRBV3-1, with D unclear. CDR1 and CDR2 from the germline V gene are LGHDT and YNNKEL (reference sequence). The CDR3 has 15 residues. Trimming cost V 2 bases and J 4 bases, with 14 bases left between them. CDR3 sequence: CASSQLPPLGYGYTF. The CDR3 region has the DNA TGTGCCAGCAGCCAATTACCACCGTTGGGCTATGGCTACACCTTC.

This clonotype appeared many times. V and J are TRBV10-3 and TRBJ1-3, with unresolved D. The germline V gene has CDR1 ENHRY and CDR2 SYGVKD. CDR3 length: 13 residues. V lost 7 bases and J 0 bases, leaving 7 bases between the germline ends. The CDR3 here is CAITPSSGNTIYF. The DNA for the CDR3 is TGTGCCATCACACCGAGCTCTGGAAACACCATATATTTT.

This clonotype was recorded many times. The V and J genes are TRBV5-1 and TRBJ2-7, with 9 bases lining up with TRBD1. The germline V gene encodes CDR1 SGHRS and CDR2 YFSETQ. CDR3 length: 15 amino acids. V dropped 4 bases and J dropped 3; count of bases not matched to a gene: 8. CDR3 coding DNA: TGCGCCAGCAGCCCCCAAGGGACAGGGAGCTACGAGCAGTACTTC. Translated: CASSPQGTGSYEQYF.

CDR3 nucleotides: TGTGCCAGCAGCGACAGAGGACTAGTACGCGGTGAGCAGTTCTTC. Protein sequence: CASSDRGLVRGEQFF. The chain employs TRBV12-3 or TRBV12-4 and TRBJ2-1, with TRBD2 matching 7 bases. This CDR3 comprises 15 residues. V lost 6 bases to trimming and J lost 9 bases; unmatched junction nucleotides: 14.

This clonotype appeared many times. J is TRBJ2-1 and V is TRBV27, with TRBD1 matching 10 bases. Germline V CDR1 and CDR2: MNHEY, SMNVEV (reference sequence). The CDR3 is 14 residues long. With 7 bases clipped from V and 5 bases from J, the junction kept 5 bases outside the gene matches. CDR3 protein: CASTTGTGDNEQFF. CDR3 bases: TGTGCCAGCACTACCGGGACAGGGGACAATGAGCAGTTCTTC.

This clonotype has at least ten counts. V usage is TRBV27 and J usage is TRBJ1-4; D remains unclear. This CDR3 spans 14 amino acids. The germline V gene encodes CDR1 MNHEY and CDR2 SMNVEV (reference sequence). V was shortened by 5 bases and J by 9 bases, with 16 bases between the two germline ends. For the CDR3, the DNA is TGTGCCAGCAGTGGTCTTGGTGGTAACCAAAAACTGTTTTTT. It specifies CASSGLGGNQKLFF.

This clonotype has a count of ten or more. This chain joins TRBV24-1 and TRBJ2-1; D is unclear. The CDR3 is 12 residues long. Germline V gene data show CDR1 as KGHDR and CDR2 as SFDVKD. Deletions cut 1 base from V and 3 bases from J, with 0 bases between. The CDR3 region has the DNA TGTGCCACCAGTGATTTCTACAATGAGCAGTTCTTC. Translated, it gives CATSDFYNEQFF.

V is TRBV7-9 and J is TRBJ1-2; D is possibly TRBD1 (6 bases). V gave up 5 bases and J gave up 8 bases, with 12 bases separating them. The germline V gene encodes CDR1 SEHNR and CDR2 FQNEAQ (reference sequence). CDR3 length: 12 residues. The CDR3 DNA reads TGTGCCAGCAGCGCCAGGGGCTCCGGCTACACCTTC. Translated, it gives CASSARGSGYTF.

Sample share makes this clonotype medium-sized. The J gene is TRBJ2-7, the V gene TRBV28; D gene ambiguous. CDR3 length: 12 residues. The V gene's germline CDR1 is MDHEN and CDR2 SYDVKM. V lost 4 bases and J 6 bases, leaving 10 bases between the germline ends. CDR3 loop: CASSSLGIEQYF. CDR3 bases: TGTGCCAGCAGTTCCCTGGGAATCGAGCAGTACTTC.